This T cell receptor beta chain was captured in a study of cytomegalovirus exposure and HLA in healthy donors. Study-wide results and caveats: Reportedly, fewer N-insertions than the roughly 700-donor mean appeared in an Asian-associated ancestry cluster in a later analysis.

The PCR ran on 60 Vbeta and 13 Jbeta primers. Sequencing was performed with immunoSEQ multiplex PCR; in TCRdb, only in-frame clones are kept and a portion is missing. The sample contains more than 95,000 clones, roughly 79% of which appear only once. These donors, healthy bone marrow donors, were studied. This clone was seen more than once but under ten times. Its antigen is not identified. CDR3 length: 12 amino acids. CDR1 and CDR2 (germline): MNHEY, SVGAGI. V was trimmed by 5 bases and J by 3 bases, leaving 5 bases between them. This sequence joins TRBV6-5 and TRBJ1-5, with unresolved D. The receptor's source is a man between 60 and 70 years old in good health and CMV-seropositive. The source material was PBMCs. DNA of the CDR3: TGTGCCAGCAGTCAGTCCAATCAGCCCCAGCATTTT. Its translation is CASSQSNQPQHF.